The rows below give T cell receptor beta chains drawn from one sample of a study of T cells in Graves' hyperthyroidism and ophthalmopathy. TCRdb redid the calling of the multiplex PCR reads with MiXCR, one entry per CDR3 protein. The table has about 590,000 distinct CDR3 sequences, around 14% seen once; the top ten hold roughly 6.9%. The sample was blood. These receptors were collected from a woman aged 18 to 35 with Graves' ophthalmopathy. Both conserved end residues are part of each CDR3. D genes are given only for firm matches. Size tells how often a clone was seen (once, few, many) or the class of an expanded clone, and some rows leave it out.

len	v_gene	d_gene	abundance	j_gene	CDR3nt	CDR3aa
17	TRBV6-6	-	-	TRBJ1-3	TGTGCCAGCAGTTACTCGATAGTGGGGAACTCTGGAAACACCATATATTTT	CASSYSIVGNSGNTIYF
18	TRBV6-1	TRBD1	-	TRBJ2-1	TGTGCCAGCAAAGGGTCTGACAGGGGGAGGTCTAGCGCCAATGAGCAGTTCTTC	CASKGSDRGRSSANEQFF
18	TRBV30	TRBD2	-	TRBJ2-1	TGTGCCTGGAGTGTAAAAATGTATAGCGGGAGTTTAGACAATGAGCAGTTCTTC	CAWSVKMYSGSLDNEQFF
15	TRBV7-2	-	many	TRBJ1-5	TGTGCCAGCAGCCTACAGGGCCCTTTCAATCAGCCCCAGCATTTT	CASSLQGPFNQPQHF
20	TRBV28	TRBD2	-	TRBJ2-2	TGTGCCAGCAATACCTTACCGGGACTAGCGGGAGTCGCGAACACCGGGGAGCTGTTTTTT	CASNTLPGLAGVANTGELFF
15	TRBV9	TRBD2	-	TRBJ2-7	TGTGCCAGCAGCGTAGAGGCGGGGGTCTATGGCGAGCAGTACTTC	CASSVEAGVYGEQYF
16	TRBV6-2/TRBV6-3	TRBD1	-	TRBJ2-5	TGTGCCAGCAGTTTCGACTGGACAGGGCGACAAGAGACCCAGTACTTC	CASSFDWTGRQETQYF
15	TRBV5-1	-	many	TRBJ2-5	TGCGCCAGCAGCTTGATCCCAGGGGACCGCGAGACCCAGTACTTC	CASSLIPGDRETQYF
15	TRBV19	-	few	TRBJ2-1	TGTGCCAGTAGTATTGTCGGGGTGGGCTACAATGAGCAGTTCTTC	CASSIVGVGYNEQFF
15	TRBV7-9	TRBD2	-	TRBJ2-3	TGTGCCAGCAGCCCCGCCGGGGGGAGCACAGATACGCAGTATTTT	CASSPAGGSTDTQYF